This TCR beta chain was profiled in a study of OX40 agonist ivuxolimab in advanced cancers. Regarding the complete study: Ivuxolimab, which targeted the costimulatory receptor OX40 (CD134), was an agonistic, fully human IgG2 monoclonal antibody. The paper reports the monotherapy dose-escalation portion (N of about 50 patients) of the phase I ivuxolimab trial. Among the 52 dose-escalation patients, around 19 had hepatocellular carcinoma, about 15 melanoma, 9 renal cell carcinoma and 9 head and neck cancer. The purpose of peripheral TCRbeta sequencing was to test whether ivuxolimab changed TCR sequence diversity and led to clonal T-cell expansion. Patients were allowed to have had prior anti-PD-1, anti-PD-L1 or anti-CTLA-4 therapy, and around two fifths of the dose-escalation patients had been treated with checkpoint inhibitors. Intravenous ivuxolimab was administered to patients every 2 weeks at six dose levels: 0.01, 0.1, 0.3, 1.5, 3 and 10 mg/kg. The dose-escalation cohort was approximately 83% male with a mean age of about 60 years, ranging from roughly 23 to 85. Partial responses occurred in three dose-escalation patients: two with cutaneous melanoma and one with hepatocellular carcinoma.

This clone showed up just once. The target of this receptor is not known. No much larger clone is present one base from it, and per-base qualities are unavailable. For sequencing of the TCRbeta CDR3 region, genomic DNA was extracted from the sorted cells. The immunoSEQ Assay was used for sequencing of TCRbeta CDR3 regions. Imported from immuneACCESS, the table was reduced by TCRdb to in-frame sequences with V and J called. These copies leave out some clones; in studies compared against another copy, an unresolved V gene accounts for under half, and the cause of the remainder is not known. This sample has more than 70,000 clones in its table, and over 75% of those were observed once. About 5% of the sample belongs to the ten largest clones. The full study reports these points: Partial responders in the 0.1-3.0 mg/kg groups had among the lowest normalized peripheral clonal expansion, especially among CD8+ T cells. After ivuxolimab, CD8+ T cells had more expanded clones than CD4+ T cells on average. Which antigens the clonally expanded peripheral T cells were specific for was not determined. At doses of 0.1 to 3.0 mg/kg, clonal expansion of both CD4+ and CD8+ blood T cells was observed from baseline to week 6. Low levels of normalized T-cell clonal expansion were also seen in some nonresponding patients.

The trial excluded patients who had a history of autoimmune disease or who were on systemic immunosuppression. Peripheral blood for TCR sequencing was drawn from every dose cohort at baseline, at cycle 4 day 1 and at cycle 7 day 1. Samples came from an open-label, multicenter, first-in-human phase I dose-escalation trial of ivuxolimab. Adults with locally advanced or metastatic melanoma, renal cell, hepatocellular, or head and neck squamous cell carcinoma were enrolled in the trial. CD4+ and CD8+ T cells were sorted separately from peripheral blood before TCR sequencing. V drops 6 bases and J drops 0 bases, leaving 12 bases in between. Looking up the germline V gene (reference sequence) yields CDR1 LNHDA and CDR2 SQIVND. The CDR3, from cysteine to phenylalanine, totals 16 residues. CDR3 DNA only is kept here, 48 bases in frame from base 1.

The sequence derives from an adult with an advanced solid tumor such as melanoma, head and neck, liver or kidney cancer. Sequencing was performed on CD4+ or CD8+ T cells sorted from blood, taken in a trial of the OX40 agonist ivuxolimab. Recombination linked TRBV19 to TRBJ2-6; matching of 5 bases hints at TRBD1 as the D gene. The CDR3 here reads CASRYGHNSGANVLTF. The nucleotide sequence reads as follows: TGTGCCAGTAGGTATGGACACAACTCTGGGGCCAACGTCCTGACTTTC. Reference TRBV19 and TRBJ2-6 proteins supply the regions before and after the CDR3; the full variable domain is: DGGITQSPKYLFRKEGQNVTLSCEQNLNHDAMYWYRQDPGQGLRLIYYSQIVNDFQKGDIAEGYSVSREKKESFPLTVTSAQKNPTAFYLCASRYGHNSGANVLTFGAGSRLTVL.